This is a list of T cell receptor beta chains from one sample in a study of T cell changes during pregnancy in multiple sclerosis. The protocol was immunoSEQ multiplex PCR, while the TCRdb copy is restricted to in-frame clones and leaves out a portion. The sample carries approximately 48,000 clones, roughly nine tenths recorded once. This specimen was CD8+ T cells from peripheral blood mononuclear cells, taken before pregnancy. The receptors stem from a female donor with multiple sclerosis, enrolled in a pregnancy study. Each CDR3 is given with its conserved first and last residue. The order of the fields is V gene, J gene, CDR3 protein.

TRBV9	TRBJ2-2	CASSVPGARGTGELFF
TRBV5-6	TRBJ2-3	CASSGGIGTDTQYF
TRBV7-2	TRBJ1-2	CASSSPGTGDVRGYTF
TRBV18	TRBJ2-2	CASSLGGDPNGELFF
TRBV19	TRBJ1-4	CASSPTQATGATNEKLFF
TRBV27	TRBJ2-7	CASSRLNYEQYF
TRBV5-3	TRBJ2-5	CARSLGTVQETQYF
TRBV7-9	TRBJ1-2	CASSWDRFYGYTF
TRBV5-4	TRBJ2-1	CASSLGAGGYNEQFF
TRBV9	TRBJ1-3	CASSAQGSGNTIYF
TRBV4-2	TRBJ2-1	CASSQVPSGGTEQFF
TRBV7-3	TRBJ2-1	CASSLTGPAFDNEQFF
TRBV4-1	TRBJ2-4	CASSSGRNIQYF
TRBV7-6	TRBJ2-7	CASSRTSAYEQYF
TRBV4-1	TRBJ2-3	CASSQGTSWATDTQYF
TRBV6-5	TRBJ1-6	CASSGGSPLHF
TRBV7-6	TRBJ1-3	CASSLVPGSGNTIYF
TRBV4-1	TRBJ2-1	CASSDGGAGYNEQFF
TRBV4-2	TRBJ2-7	CASSQGPDRTSYEQYF
TRBV9	TRBJ2-1	CASSLQGGYNEQFF
TRBV2	TRBJ2-1	CAIDPPPTAGGYNNEQFF
TRBV14	TRBJ1-3	CASSQESWQAGSGNTIYF
TRBV25-1	TRBJ1-1	CASSDRVFTSF
TRBV6-5	TRBJ1-1	CASSYSQGSEAFF
TRBV11-2	TRBJ1-6	CASSPRQGIYNSPLHF
TRBV6-5	TRBJ2-7	CASIGGSYEQYF
TRBV11-2	TRBJ1-6	CASSPYARERFDSPLHF
TRBV4-2	TRBJ1-2	CASSQEQFSYGYTF
TRBV7-9	TRBJ2-5	CASSSSLAGQETQYF
TRBV7-8	TRBJ1-5	CASSLVNQPQHF
TRBV9	TRBJ1-1	CASSRTGMDTEAFF
TRBV7-8	TRBJ1-1	CASSLARQGAVEAFF
TRBV9	TRBJ2-3	CASSVVVGALTDTQYF
TRBV4-1	TRBJ1-4	CASSQEAGDSTNEKLFF
TRBV29-1	TRBJ2-4	CSVPGSKNIQYF